This T cell receptor (beta chain) emerged from a study of control samples from healthy donors and cancer patients. V gave up 6 bases and J gave up 5 bases, with 13 bases separating them. CDR3 length: 13 amino acids. Looked up from germline, CDR1 is MNHEY and CDR2 is SVGAGI. Method: immunoSEQ multiplex PCR; TCRdb's copy keeps in-frame clones and lacks some. The table lists more than 150,000 clones, over 90% of them singletons, with 2.4% in the top ten. The chain joins TRBV6-5 to TRBJ1-1; D unresolved. Sequenced input: blood. The origin of this receptor is a man aged 45-65 years in good health. The CDR3 DNA reads as TGTGCCAGCAGAGACCCGGGAGGTACTGAAGCTTTCTTT. Its protein is CASRDPGGTEAFF.